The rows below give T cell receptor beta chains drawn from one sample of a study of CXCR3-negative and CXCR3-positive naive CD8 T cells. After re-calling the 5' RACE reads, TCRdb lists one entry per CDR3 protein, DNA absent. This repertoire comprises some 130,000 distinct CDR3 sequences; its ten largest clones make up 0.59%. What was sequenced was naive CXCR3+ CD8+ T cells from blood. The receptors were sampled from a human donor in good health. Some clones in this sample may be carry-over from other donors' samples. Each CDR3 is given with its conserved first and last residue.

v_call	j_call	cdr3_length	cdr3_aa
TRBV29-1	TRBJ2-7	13	CSAVGGRDDTQYF
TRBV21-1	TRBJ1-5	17	CASSKIKGGSNDQPQHF
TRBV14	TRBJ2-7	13	CASSFESFYEQYF
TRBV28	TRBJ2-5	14	CASSLQGPRETQYF
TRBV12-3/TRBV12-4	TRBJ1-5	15	CASSSRGWGNQPQHF
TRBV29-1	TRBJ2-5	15	CSVEIAGHEKETQYF
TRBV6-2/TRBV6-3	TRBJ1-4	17	CASSTGRPTATNEKLFF
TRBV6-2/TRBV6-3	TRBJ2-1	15	CASSYLVDRGPEQFF
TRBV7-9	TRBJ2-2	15	CASSLVRRRAGELFF
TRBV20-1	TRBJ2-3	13	CSASLGEADTQYF
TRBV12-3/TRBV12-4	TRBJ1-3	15	CASSFLGPGGNTIYF
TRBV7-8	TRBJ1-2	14	CASSVDSFNYGYTF
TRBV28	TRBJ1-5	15	CASSLWEGGNQPQHF
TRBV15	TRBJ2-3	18	CATSTSGTGPSPSDTQYF
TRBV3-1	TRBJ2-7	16	CASSPPKGGQLFEQYF
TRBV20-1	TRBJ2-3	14	CSAIGGGQVDTQYF
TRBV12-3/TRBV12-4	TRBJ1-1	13	CASSLAEAGAAFF
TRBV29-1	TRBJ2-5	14	CSVRLGGPGETQYF
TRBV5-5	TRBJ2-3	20	CASSPEDNSLGPGVTDTQYF
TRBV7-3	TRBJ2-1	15	CASSSPGQGPNEQFF
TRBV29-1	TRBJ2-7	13	CSVEAGHSYEQYF
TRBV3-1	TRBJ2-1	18	CASSQEPGLAGVYNEQFF
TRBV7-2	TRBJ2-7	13	CASSPTTVNEQYF
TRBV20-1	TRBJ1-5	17	CSAAGSGALYSNQPQHF
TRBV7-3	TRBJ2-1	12	CASSQIDGEQFF
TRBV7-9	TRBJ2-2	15	CASSPDGRNTGELFF
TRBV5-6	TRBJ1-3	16	CASSFLGTGSGNTIYF
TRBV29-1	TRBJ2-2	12	CSVWGRTGELFF
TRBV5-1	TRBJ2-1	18	CASSLGLAGGPIYNEQFF
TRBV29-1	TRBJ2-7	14	CSVVERETPYEQYF
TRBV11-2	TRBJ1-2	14	CASSRSGWNYGYTF
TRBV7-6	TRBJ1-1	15	CASSLGVLGNTEAFF
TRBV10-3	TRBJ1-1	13	CAIKGLLNTEAFF
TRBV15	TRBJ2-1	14	CATSGPGREGEQFF
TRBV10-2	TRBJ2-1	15	CVSSELPYPIQEQFF
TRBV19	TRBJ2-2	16	CASSISGIGNTGELFF
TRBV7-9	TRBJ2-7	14	CASSWRDSSYEQYF
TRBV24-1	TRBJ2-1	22	CATSPTDEMTSGNPHSYNEQFF
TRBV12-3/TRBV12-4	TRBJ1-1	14	CASSFGRANTEAFF
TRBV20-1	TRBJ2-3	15	CSAQQPGTTKDTQYF
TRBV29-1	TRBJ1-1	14	CSVEAGDWYTEAFF
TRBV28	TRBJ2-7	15	CASSLTWRGSYEQYF
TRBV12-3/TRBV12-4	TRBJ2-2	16	CASSLIQGAVTGELFF
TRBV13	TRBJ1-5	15	CASSLGGDSNQPQHF
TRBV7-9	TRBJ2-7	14	CARSLQGGPYEQYF
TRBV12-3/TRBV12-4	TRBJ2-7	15	CASSLVGIGVYEQYF
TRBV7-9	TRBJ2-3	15	CASSDLPGRTDTQYF
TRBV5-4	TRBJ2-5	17	CASSLDGSGAQGETQYF
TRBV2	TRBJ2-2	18	CASSAPGLAETNTGELFF
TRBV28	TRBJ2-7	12	CASSLVGNEQYF
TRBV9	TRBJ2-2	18	CASSAPGLAGPLEGELFF
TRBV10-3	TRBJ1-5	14	CAISDRQGGQRQHF
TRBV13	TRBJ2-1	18	CASSLGLLGTSGFNEQFF
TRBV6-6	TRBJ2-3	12	CASSYSIDTQYF
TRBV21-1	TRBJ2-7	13	CASTGPSSYEQYF
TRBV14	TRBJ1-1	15	CASSPRGGVITEAFF
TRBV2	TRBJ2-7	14	CASSDKANSYEQYF